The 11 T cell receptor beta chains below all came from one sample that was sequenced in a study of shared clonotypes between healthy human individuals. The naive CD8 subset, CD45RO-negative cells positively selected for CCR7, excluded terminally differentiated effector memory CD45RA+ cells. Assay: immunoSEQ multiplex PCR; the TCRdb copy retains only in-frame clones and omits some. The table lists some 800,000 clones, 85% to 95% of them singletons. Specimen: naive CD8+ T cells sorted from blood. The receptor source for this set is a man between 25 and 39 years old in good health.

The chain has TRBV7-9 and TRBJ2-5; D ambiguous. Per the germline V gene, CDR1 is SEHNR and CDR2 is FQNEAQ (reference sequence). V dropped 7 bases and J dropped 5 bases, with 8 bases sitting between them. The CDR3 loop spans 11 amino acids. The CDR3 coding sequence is TGTGCCAGCACCAAAAGGGAGACCCAGTACTTC. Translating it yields CASTKRETQYF.

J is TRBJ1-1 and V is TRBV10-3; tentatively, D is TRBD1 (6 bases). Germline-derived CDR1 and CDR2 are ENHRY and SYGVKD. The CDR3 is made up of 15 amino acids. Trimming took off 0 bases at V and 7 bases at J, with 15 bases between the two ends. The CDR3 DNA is TGTGCCATCAGTGAGTCGACAGGCGGTGTCAGTGAAGCTTTCTTT. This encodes CAISESTGGVSEAFF.

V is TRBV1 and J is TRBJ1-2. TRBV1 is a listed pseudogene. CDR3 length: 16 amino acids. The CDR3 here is CTSSVIVVRKTYGYTF. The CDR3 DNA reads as TGCACCAGCAGTGTAATTGTTGTGCGAAAGACCTATGGCTACACCTTC.

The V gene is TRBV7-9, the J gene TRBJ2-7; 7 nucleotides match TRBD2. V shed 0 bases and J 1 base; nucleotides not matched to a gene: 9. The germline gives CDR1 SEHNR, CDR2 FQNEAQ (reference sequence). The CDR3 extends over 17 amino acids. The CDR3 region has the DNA TGTGCCAGCAGCTTAGCCAGCGGCGGGAGCTCATCCTACGAGCAGTACTTC. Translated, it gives CASSLASGGSSSYEQYF.

In nucleotides, the CDR3 is TGTGCCAGCAGTTTATTCCTGGGACAGAAATACGAGCAGTACTTC. Encoded protein: CASSLFLGQKYEQYF. The genes are TRBV27 and TRBJ2-7; 7 nucleotides match TRBD1. Trimming cost V 1 base and J 4 bases; bases outside gene matches: 7. The CDR3 length is 15 residues. Germline V gene sequence: CDR1 MNHEY, CDR2 SMNVEV (reference sequence).

The CDR3 region is CAIRDSGTGLYEQYF. The DNA for the CDR3 is TGTGCCATCAGGGATTCCGGGACAGGGCTCTACGAGCAGTACTTC. The chain has TRBV10-3 and TRBJ2-7, with 9 bases fitting TRBD1. CDR1 is ENHRY, CDR2 SYGVKD, per germline. V shed 6 bases, J shed 3 bases, and the junction held 9 bases outside the gene matches. The CDR3 runs 15 residues.

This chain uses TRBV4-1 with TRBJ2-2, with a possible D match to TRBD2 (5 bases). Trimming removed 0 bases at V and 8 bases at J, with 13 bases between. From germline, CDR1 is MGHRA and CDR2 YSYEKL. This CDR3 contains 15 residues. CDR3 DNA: TGCGCCAGCAGCCAAGATCCCGGACTGTCTGGGGAGCTGTTTTTT. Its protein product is CASSQDPGLSGELFF.

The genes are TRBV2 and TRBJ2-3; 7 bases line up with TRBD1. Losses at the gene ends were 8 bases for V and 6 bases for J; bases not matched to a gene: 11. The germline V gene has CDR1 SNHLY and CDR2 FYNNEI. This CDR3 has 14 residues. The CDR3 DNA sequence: TGTGCCAGCGAACCAGGGACAGTGGGGGATACGCAGTATTTT. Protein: CASEPGTVGDTQYF.

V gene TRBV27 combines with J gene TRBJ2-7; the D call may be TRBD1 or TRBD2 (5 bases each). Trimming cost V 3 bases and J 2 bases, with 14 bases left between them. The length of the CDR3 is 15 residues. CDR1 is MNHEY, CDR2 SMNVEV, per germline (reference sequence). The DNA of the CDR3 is TGTGCCAGCAGTTTTACTCGGGGCCTCACCTACGAGCAGTACTTC. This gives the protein CASSFTRGLTYEQYF.

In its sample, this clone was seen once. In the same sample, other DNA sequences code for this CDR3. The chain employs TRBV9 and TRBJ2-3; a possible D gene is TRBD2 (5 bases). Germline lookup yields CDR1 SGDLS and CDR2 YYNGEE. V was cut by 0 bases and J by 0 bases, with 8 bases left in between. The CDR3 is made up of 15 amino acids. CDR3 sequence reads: CASSVGLASTDTQYF. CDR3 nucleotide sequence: TGTGCCAGCAGCGTAGGTCTAGCTAGCACAGATACGCAGTATTTT.

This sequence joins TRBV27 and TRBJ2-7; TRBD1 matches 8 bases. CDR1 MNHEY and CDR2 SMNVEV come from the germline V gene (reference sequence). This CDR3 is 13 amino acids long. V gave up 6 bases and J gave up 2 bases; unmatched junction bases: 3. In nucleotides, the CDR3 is TGTGCCAGCAGGGGGACAGGCACCTACGAGCAGTACTTC. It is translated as CASRGTGTYEQYF.